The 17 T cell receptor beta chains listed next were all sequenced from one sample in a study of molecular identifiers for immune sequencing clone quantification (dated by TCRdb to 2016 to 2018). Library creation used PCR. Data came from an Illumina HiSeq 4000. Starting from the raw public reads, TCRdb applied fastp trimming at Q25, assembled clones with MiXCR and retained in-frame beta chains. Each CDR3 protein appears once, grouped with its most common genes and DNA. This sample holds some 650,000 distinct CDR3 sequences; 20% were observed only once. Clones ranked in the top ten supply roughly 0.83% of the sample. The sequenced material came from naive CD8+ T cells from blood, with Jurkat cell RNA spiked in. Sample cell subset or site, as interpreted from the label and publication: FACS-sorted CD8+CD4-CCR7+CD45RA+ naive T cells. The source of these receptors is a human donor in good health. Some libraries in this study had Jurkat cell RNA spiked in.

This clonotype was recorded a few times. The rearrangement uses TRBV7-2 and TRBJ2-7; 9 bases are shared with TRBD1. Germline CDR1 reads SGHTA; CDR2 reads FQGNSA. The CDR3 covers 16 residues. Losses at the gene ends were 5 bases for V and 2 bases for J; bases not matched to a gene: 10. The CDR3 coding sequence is TGTGCCAGCAGCCGTTATGGGGGACAGGGACCCTACGAGCAGTACTTC. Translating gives CASSRYGGQGPYEQYF.

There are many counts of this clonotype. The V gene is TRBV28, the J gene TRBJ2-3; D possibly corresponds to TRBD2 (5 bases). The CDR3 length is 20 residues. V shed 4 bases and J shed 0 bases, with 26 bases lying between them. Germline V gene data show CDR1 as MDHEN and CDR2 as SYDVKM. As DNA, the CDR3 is TGTGCCAGCAGTTCCGTTACCTGGCGGGCCTATTTAACTAGCACAGATACGCAGTATTTT. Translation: CASSSVTWRAYLTSTDTQYF.

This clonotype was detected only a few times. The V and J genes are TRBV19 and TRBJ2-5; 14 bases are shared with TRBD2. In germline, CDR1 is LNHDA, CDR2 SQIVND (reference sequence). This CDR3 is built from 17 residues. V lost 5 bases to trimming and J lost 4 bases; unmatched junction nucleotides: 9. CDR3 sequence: CASSARRTSGGSETQYF. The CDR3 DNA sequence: TGTGCCAGTAGTGCTCGACGGACTAGCGGGGGGTCAGAGACCCAGTACTTC.

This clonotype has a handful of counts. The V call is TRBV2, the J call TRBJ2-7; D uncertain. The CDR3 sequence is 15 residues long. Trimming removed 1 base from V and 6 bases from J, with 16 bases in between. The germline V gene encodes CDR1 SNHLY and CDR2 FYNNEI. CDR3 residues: CASSEGLVRGGEQYF. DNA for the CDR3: TGTGCCAGCAGTGAAGGGTTGGTTCGTGGCGGCGAGCAGTACTTC.

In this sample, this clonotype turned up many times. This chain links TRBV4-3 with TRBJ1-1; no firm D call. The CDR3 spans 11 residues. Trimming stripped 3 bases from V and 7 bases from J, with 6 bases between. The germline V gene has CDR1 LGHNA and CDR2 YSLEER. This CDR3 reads CASSQGIEAFF. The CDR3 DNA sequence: TGCGCCAGCAGCCAGGGTATTGAAGCTTTCTTT.

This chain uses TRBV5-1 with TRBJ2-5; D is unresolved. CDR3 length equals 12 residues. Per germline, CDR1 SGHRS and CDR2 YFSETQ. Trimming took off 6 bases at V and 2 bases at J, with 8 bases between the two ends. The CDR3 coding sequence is TGCGCCAGCAAGGGCGGTCAAGAGACCCAGTACTTC. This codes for CASKGGQETQYF.

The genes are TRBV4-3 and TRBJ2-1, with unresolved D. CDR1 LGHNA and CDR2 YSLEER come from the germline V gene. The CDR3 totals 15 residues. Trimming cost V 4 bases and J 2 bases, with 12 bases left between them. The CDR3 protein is CASSPVRATYNEQFF. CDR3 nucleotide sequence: TGCGCCAGCAGCCCGGTTCGGGCTACCTACAATGAGCAGTTCTTC.

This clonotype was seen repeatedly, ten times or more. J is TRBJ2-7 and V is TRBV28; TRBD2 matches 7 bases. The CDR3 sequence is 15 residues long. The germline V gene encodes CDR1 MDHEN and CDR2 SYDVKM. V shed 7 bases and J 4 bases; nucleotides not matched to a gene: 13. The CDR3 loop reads CASNPAGGSPYEQYF. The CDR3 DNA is TGTGCCAGCAACCCAGCGGGCGGGAGTCCTTACGAGCAGTACTTC.

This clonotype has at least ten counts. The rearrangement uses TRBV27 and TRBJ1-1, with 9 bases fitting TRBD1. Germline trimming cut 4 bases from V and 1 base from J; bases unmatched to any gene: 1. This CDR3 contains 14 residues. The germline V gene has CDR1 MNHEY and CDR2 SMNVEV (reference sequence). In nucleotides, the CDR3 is TGTGCCAGCAGTTGGGACAGGGAGAACACTGAAGCTTTCTTT. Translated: CASSWDRENTEAFF.

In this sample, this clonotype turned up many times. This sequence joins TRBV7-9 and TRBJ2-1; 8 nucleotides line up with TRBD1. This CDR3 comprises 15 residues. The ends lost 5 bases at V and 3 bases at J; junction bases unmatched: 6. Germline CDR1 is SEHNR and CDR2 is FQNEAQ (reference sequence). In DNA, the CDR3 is TGTGCCAGCAGCGGAGAGGACAGGGTCTACAATGAGCAGTTCTTC. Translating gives CASSGEDRVYNEQFF.

This CDR3 reads CASSTQSYEQYF. In DNA, the CDR3 is TGTGCCAGCAGCACTCAGTCCTACGAGCAGTACTTC. The rearrangement joins TRBV7-9 to TRBJ2-7; unclear D gene. This CDR3 region has 12 residues. V was shortened by 5 bases and J by 1 base, with 6 bases between the two germline ends. The V gene's germline CDR1 is SEHNR and CDR2 FQNEAQ (reference sequence).

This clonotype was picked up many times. The CDR3: CASSLATDILIEQYF. CDR3 sequence (DNA): TGTGCCAGCAGCTTGGCTACCGACATCTTGATCGAGCAGTACTTC. The V gene is TRBV5-4, the J gene TRBJ2-7; D unresolved. Looked up from germline, CDR1 is SGHNT and CDR2 is YYREEE (reference sequence). The CDR3 has 15 residues. Trimming stripped 0 bases from V and 6 bases from J, with 16 bases between.

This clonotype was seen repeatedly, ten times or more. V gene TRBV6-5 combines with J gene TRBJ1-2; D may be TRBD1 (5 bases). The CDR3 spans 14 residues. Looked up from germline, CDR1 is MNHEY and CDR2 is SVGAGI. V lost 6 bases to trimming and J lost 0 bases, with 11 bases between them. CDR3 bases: TGTGCCAGCAGGAAACAGGAGCCTAACTATGGCTACACCTTC. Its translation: CASRKQEPNYGYTF.

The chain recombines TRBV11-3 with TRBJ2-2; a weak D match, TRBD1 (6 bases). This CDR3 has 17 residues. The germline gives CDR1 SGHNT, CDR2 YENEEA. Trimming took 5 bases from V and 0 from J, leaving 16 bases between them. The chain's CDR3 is CASSRTATSANTGELFF. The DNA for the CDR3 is TGTGCCAGCAGCAGGACAGCCACTTCCGCGAACACCGGGGAGCTGTTTTTT.

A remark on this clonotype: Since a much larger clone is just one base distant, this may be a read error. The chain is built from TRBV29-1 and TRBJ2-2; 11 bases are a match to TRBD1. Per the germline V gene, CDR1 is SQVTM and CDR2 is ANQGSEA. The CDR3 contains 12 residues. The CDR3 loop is CSGTGGPGELLF. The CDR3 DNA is TGCAGCGGGACAGGGGGCCCCGGGGAGCTGCTTTTT.

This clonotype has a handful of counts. The CDR3 sequence: CASGSRGFEAFF. Here the CDR3 DNA reads TGTGCCAGCGGTTCCAGGGGGTTCGAAGCTTTCTTT. V usage is TRBV12-3 or TRBV12-4 and J usage is TRBJ1-1; 7 bases fit TRBD1. Trimming cost V 8 bases and J 8 bases; bases outside gene matches: 8. The CDR3 runs 12 residues.

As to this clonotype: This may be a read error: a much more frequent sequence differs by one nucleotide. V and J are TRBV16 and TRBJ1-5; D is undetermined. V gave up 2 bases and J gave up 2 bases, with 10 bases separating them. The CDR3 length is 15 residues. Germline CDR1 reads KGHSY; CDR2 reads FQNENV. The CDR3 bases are TGTGCCAGCAGCCAACCGGCGTTGGGCAATCAGCCCCAGCATTTT. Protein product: CASSQPALGNQPQHF.